Listed below are T cell receptor beta chains from one sample, sequenced in a study of blood T cell repertoires in COVID-19. Libraries were prepared by immunoSEQ multiplex PCR; TCRdb keeps only in-frame clonotypes and omits some of them. The top ten clones hold under 30% of a sample with tens of thousands of clones, about four fifths of them seen once. The material sequenced was peripheral blood. These receptors were obtained from a human donor with acute or convalescent COVID-19. The donor label of this sample is uncertain. Each CDR3 is given with its conserved first and last residue. Fields, in order: clone size, D gene, J gene, V gene, CDR3 DNA, CDR3 protein. A D gene is named only where the DNA matches it firmly. The listing skips clone size in some rows; elsewhere it reads once, few, many or a size class.

size: .
D: TRBD2
J: TRBJ2-7
V: TRBV7-2
DNA: TGTGCCAGCAGCTCTAGCGGGGGAGCGGGGTACGAGCAGTACTTC
CDR3: CASSSSGGAGYEQYF

size: .
D: .
J: TRBJ1-1
V: TRBV3-1/TRBV3-2
DNA: TGTGCCAGCAGCCAAGATGGGGCCTCTATGAACACTGAAGCTTTCTTT
CDR3: CASSQDGASMNTEAFF

size: .
D: TRBD2
J: TRBJ2-2
V: TRBV4-3
DNA: TGCGCCAGCAGCCAAGCCTCTCTAGCGGGGGGTTCGAACGGGGAGCTGTTTTTT
CDR3: CASSQASLAGGSNGELFF

size: .
D: .
J: TRBJ2-2
V: TRBV7-2
DNA: TGTGCCAGCAGCCGCAGACTACCCGCGAACACCGGGGAGCTGTTTTTT
CDR3: CASSRRLPANTGELFF

size: .
D: TRBD1
J: TRBJ2-1
V: TRBV2
DNA: TGTGCCAGCAGCCGACAGGGGGGCACCTACAATGAGCAGTTCTTC
CDR3: CASSRQGGTYNEQFF

size: .
D: TRBD1
J: TRBJ2-2
V: TRBV9
DNA: TGTGCCAGCAGCGTGTCCAGGGGGCACACCGGGGAGCTGTTTTTT
CDR3: CASSVSRGHTGELFF

size: .
D: .
J: TRBJ2-1
V: TRBV28
DNA: TGTGCCAGCAGTTTCCGGGACTCGGTTCCAAGGGAGCAGTTCTTC
CDR3: CASSFRDSVPREQFF

size: once
D: .
J: TRBJ1-1
V: TRBV5-8
DNA: TGTGCCAGCAGCTTTGGGGGCAGGGGACGAGGGACTGAAGCTTTCTTT
CDR3: CASSFGGRGRGTEAFF

size: .
D: .
J: TRBJ2-3
V: TRBV3-1/TRBV3-2
DNA: TGTGCCAGCAGCCAAGATCCTAAATCAGATACGCAGTATTTT
CDR3: CASSQDPKSDTQYF

size: few
D: TRBD1
J: TRBJ1-5
V: TRBV5-1
DNA: TGCGCCAGCAGCTTGGGGGACAGACCCGATCAGCCCCAGCATTTT
CDR3: CASSLGDRPDQPQHF

size: .
D: .
J: TRBJ2-3
V: TRBV7-3
DNA: TGTGCCAGCAGCCCTGGAGGGGTGGGGTACTCAGATACGCAGTATTTT
CDR3: CASSPGGVGYSDTQYF

size: .
D: TRBD1
J: TRBJ2-5
V: TRBV5-8
DNA: TGTGCCAGCAGCGAAGGACAGGGGGTACAAGAGACCCAGTACTTC
CDR3: CASSEGQGVQETQYF

size: .
D: .
J: TRBJ2-1
V: TRBV7-9
DNA: TGTGCCAGCAGCTTCGGACTTACCACTTACAATGAGCAGTTCTTC
CDR3: CASSFGLTTYNEQFF

size: few
D: .
J: TRBJ1-5
V: TRBV19
DNA: TGTGCCAGTAGTATCGAGGAGGGGACTCAGCCCCAGCATTTT
CDR3: CASSIEEGTQPQHF

size: .
D: .
J: TRBJ1-4
V: TRBV24-1
DNA: TGTGCCACCAGTGGCGGGCAGGAGATTGAAAAACTGTTTTTT
CDR3: CATSGGQEIEKLFF

size: .
D: TRBD1
J: TRBJ2-5
V: TRBV19
DNA: TGTGCCAGTAGTTTACAGGGGGCCTCGGCAGTAGAGACCCAGTACTTC
CDR3: CASSLQGASAVETQYF

size: .
D: .
J: TRBJ1-1
V: TRBV12-3/TRBV12-4
DNA: TGTGCCAGCAGTTTACATGGGGGCTTGACTTTCTTT
CDR3: CASSLHGGLTFF

size: few
D: .
J: TRBJ1-5
V: TRBV5-5
DNA: TGTGCCAGCAGCGAGGGACAAACTCGCAATCAGCCCCAGCATTTT
CDR3: CASSEGQTRNQPQHF

size: .
D: .
J: TRBJ1-1
V: TRBV5-1
DNA: TGCGCCAGCAGCTTGGAGCAGGGCCCCACTGAAGCTTTCTTT
CDR3: CASSLEQGPTEAFF

size: .
D: .
J: TRBJ1-3
V: TRBV6-5
DNA: TGTGCCAGCAGTTATGACAGGCCTTCTGGAAACACCATATATTTT
CDR3: CASSYDRPSGNTIYF

size: .
D: .
J: TRBJ1-2
V: TRBV7-2
DNA: TGTGCCAGCAGCTACAGGGTGGACTATGGCTACACCTTC
CDR3: CASSYRVDYGYTF

size: .
D: TRBD1
J: TRBJ1-1
V: TRBV7-3
DNA: TGTGCCAGCAGACCGACAGGGTTGAACACTGAAGCTTTCTTT
CDR3: CASRPTGLNTEAFF

size: few
D: .
J: TRBJ2-2
V: TRBV6-5
DNA: TGTGCCAGCAGTTCACAGGGCACCGGGGAGCTGTTTTTT
CDR3: CASSSQGTGELFF

size: .
D: .
J: TRBJ2-7
V: TRBV6-5
DNA: TGTGCCAGCAGTCCAGCGCTAGCGAGCTACGAGCAGTACTTC
CDR3: CASSPALASYEQYF

size: .
D: .
J: TRBJ2-7
V: TRBV2
DNA: TGTGCCAGCAGGGAACAACAGGGTCGGGAGCAGTACTTC
CDR3: CASREQQGREQYF

size: .
D: TRBD2
J: TRBJ2-1
V: TRBV7-3
DNA: TGTGCCAGCAGCTTAGGTTCGCGGGGGGTCTACAATGAGCAGTTCTTC
CDR3: CASSLGSRGVYNEQFF

size: once
D: TRBD2
J: TRBJ2-2
V: TRBV19
DNA: TGTGCCAGTAGTATAGTAGCGGGAGTAGGAACCGGGGAGCTGTTTTTT
CDR3: CASSIVAGVGTGELFF

size: .
D: TRBD1
J: TRBJ1-1
V: TRBV9
DNA: TGTGCCAGCAGCGGATTACAGGGGATTGTCACTGAAGCTTTCTTT
CDR3: CASSGLQGIVTEAFF

size: once
D: .
J: TRBJ1-6
V: TRBV9
DNA: TGTGCCAGCAGCGTGAGCACCACGAATTCACCCCTCCACTTT
CDR3: CASSVSTTNSPLHF

size: .
D: TRBD2
J: TRBJ2-7
V: TRBV7-9
DNA: TGTGCCAGCAGCCGGGGACTAAGCGGGTCCTACGAGCAGTACTTC
CDR3: CASSRGLSGSYEQYF

size: .
D: .
J: TRBJ2-1
V: TRBV1
DNA: TGCACCAGCAGCACGGGTGAGCAGTTCTTC
CDR3: CTSSTGEQFF

size: once
D: .
J: TRBJ1-6
V: TRBV19
DNA: TGTGCCAGTACCGGACAGAGCTCCTATAATTCACCCCTCCACTTT
CDR3: CASTGQSSYNSPLHF

size: .
D: .
J: TRBJ1-5
V: TRBV4-3
DNA: TGCGCCAGCAGCCAAGATCGAGCAGGCCAGCCCCAGCATTTT
CDR3: CASSQDRAGQPQHF

size: .
D: .
J: TRBJ2-3
V: TRBV28
DNA: TGTGCCAGCAGTCGGGGGGCCTACACAGATACGCAGTATTTT
CDR3: CASSRGAYTDTQYF

size: .
D: TRBD1
J: TRBJ1-1
V: TRBV2
DNA: TGTGCCAGCATTGGGACAGGGGGCATCTCGTCTGAAGCTTTCTTT
CDR3: CASIGTGGISSEAFF

size: .
D: .
J: TRBJ1-5
V: TRBV25-1
DNA: TGTGCCAGCAGTGGAGATAGCAATCAGCCCCAGCATTTT
CDR3: CASSGDSNQPQHF

size: once
D: .
J: TRBJ1-5
V: TRBV28
DNA: TGTGCCAGCAGACTCAACTTGGCGGGTAGCAATCAGCCCCAGCATTTT
CDR3: CASRLNLAGSNQPQHF

size: .
D: TRBD1
J: TRBJ1-1
V: TRBV5-5
DNA: TGTGCCAGCAGCTTGGGAGGGACAGGTCTCATGAACACTGAAGCTTTCTTT
CDR3: CASSLGGTGLMNTEAFF

size: hyperexpanded
D: .
J: TRBJ1-1
V: TRBV7-9
DNA: TGTGCCAGCAGCTTAGCGCGTACGGGTAACACTGAAGCTTTCTTT
CDR3: CASSLARTGNTEAFF

size: .
D: .
J: TRBJ1-1
V: TRBV5-1
DNA: TGCGCCAGCAGCTTGGAGGGAGCGGGGACTGAAGCTTTCTTT
CDR3: CASSLEGAGTEAFF

size: .
D: .
J: TRBJ2-2
V: TRBV19
DNA: TGTGCCAGTAGTATTCGGAGCGGGGAGCTGTTTTTT
CDR3: CASSIRSGELFF

size: .
D: .
J: TRBJ1-5
V: TRBV5-6
DNA: TGTGCCAGCAGCTTGAGAGGGCCTAGCAATCAGCCCCAGCATTTT
CDR3: CASSLRGPSNQPQHF

size: .
D: .
J: TRBJ2-1
V: TRBV14
DNA: TGTGCCAGCAGCCAAGAGTGGAGCGGTAAGCAGTTCTTC
CDR3: CASSQEWSGKQFF

size: .
D: .
J: TRBJ1-2
V: TRBV28
DNA: TGTGCCAGCAGTCTCCAGACAGGAAACTATGGCTACACCTTC
CDR3: CASSLQTGNYGYTF

size: .
D: TRBD1
J: TRBJ1-5
V: TRBV15
DNA: TGTGCCACCAGCAGAGCGAACAGGGGATATAACAATCAGCCCCAGCATTTT
CDR3: CATSRANRGYNNQPQHF

size: .
D: TRBD2
J: TRBJ2-6
V: TRBV9
DNA: TGTGCCAGCAGCCCGGAAGCGGGGGGGATCTCTGGGGCCAACGTCCTGACTTTC
CDR3: CASSPEAGGISGANVLTF

size: .
D: TRBD2
J: TRBJ2-2
V: TRBV9
DNA: TGTGCCAGCAGCGTAGGTCAAGGTAGCGGGGGTCTCCTCGGGGAGCTGTTTTTT
CDR3: CASSVGQGSGGLLGELFF

size: few
D: .
J: TRBJ2-7
V: TRBV3-1/TRBV3-2
DNA: TGTGCCAGCAGCCAGACCCATAGCGGATACGAGCAGTACTTC
CDR3: CASSQTHSGYEQYF